Listed below are T cell receptor beta chains from one sample, sequenced in a study of beta chain features in type 1 diabetes. TCRdb's copy holds only in-frame clones and misses some; the assay was immunoSEQ multiplex PCR. This repertoire shows under 950,000 clones, roughly 15% found once; its top ten account for about 0.02%. Source material: naive CD4+ T cells from blood. These receptors originate from a woman aged 18-29 years in good health. CDR3s include the opening cysteine and the closing phenylalanine or tryptophan. Each record gives: V gene, J gene, CDR3 protein.

TRBV2,TRBJ2-5,CASSELQETQYF
TRBV7-9,TRBJ2-7,CASSLRDTSSYEQYF
TRBV7-8,TRBJ1-5,CASSLSRVVSNQPQHF
TRBV11-1,TRBJ2-6,CASSFAGANVLTF
TRBV5-5,TRBJ2-1,CASSFEGLADNEQFF
TRBV9,TRBJ2-2,CASSVGLAGVNGELFF
TRBV6-5,TRBJ2-3,CASSGGVEFTDTQYF
TRBV4-2,TRBJ1-5,CASSQVAKSNQPQHF
TRBV7-9,TRBJ1-4,CASSPTGTENEKLFF
TRBV27,TRBJ2-2,CASSTTAYTGELFF
TRBV19,TRBJ2-4,CASAITIAKNIQYF
TRBV7-3,TRBJ1-2,CASSRRTGEIPHHPRNNYGYTF
TRBV6-5,TRBJ2-1,CASRGQGAYNEQFF
TRBV7-9,TRBJ2-1,CASSLLAGGLNEQFF
TRBV6-1,TRBJ2-2,CAITGTGELFF
TRBV2,TRBJ1-1,CASSGHWNTEAFF
TRBV7-9,TRBJ2-7,CASSLAATSGTVEQYF
TRBV28,TRBJ2-3,CASSPYARADTQYF
TRBV18,TRBJ2-1,CASSPTSGEYHEQFF
TRBV11-3,TRBJ2-1,CASSLGLAGYNEQFF
TRBV7-2,TRBJ2-5,CASSLEGTLGTQYF
TRBV29-1,TRBJ2-7,CSVVRTSGNEQYF
TRBV7-9,-,CASSLQGPEQYF
TRBV28,TRBJ1-3,CASSLSGSAGNTIYF
TRBV7-8,TRBJ2-7,CASLGQGSYEQYF
TRBV11-2,TRBJ1-2,CASSLTGDGYTF
TRBV15,TRBJ2-3,CATSRRGGRSADTQYF
TRBV6-5,TRBJ1-1,CASSSRPLNTEAFF
TRBV18,TRBJ2-3,CASSRRPGTVITDTQYF
TRBV5-5,TRBJ2-7,CASSRGGYERQYF
TRBV13,TRBJ2-1,CASSLRSGNEQFF
TRBV5-1,TRBJ2-2,CASRPGQANTGELFF
TRBV28,TRBJ2-1,CASSPASGALSSYNEQFF
TRBV29-1,TRBJ2-1,CSVEMGGTSGISEQFF
TRBV7-9,TRBJ2-3,CASRTPGTGEADTQYF
TRBV9,TRBJ2-7,CASSVGGQVTYEQYF
TRBV10-2,TRBJ2-7,CASSDHHRGTNEQYF
TRBV29-1,TRBJ1-5,CSVAEYSNQPQHF
TRBV2,TRBJ2-7,CASTSRQWGSFFSYEQYF
TRBV7-9,TRBJ2-7,CASSPIPTGSYEQYF
TRBV28,TRBJ2-5,CASTSGNQETQYF
TRBV18,TRBJ1-4,CASSSARFREETNEKLFF
TRBV5-1,TRBJ1-1,CASSLEADTEAFF
TRBV11-2,TRBJ1-1,CASSLGAYNNMNTEAFF
TRBV6-5,TRBJ1-1,CASSRGDRGNTEAFF
TRBV4-3,TRBJ2-1,CASSQEGRSSYNEQFF
TRBV5-4,TRBJ2-3,CASSLDLAGAPDTQYF
TRBV7-2,TRBJ2-5,CASSQWETQYF
TRBV10-3,TRBJ2-5,CAIKPDFPETQYF
TRBV11-2,TRBJ1-1,CASSFTRVNTEAFF
TRBV28,TRBJ2-6,CASSLRGKGANVLTF
TRBV19,TRBJ2-4,CASSIGRGTGGSRNIQYF